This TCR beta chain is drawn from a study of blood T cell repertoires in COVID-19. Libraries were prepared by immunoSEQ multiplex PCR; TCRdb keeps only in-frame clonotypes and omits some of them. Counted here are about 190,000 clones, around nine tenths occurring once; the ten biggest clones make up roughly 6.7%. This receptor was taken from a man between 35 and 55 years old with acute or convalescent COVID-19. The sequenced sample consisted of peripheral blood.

DNA for the CDR3: TGTGCCACCAGCAGCCGACAGGGGAATCAGCCCCAGCATTTT. Translation: CATSSRQGNQPQHF. V and J are TRBV15 and TRBJ1-5, with TRBD1 identical over 8 bases. The CDR3 runs 14 residues. Germline CDR1 LNHNV, CDR2 YYDKDF (reference sequence). V dropped 3 bases and J dropped 4; count of bases not matched to a gene: 2. The variable domain in full, with the rest retrieved from reference TRBV15 and TRBJ1-5, is DAMVIQNPRYQVTQFGKPVTLSCSQTLNHNVMYWYQQKSSQAPKLLFHYYDKDFNNEADTPDNFQSRRPNTSFCFLDIRSPGLGDTAMYLCATSSRQGNQPQHFGDGTRLSIL.